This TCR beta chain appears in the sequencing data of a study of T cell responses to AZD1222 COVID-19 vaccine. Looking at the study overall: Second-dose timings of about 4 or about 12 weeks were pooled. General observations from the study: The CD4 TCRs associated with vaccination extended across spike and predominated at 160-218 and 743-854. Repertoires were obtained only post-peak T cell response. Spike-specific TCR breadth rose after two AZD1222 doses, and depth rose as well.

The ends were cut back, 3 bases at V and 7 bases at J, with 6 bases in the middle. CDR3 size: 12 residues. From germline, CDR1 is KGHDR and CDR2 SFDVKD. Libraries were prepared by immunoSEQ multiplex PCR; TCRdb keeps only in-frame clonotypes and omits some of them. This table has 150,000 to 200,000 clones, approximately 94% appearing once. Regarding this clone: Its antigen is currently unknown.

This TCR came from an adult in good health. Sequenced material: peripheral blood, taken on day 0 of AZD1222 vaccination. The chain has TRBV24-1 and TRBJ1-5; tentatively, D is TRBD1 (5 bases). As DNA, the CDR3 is TGTGCCACCAGTGATGAGGGGCAGCCCCAGCATTTT. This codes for CATSDEGQPQHF.